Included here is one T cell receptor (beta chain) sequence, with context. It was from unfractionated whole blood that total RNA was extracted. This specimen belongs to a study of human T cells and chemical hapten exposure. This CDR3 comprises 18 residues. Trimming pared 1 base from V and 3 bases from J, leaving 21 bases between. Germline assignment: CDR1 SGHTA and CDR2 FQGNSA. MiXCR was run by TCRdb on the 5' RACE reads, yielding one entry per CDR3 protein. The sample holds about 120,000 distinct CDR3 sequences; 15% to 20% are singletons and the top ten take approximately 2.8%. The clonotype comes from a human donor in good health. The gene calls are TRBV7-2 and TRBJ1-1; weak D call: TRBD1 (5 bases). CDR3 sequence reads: CASSLEWRQGLKDTEAFF. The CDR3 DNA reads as TGTGCCAGCAGCTTAGAATGGCGGCAGGGCTTAAAGGACACTGAAGCTTTCTTT.